Listed here are 20 T cell receptor beta chains from one sample, sequenced in a study of T-cell reconstitution after alpha-beta-depleted transplantation in children. Preparing the TCRbeta library involved the use of unique molecular identifiers. In TCRdb, the PCR reads were re-called with MiXCR into one record per CDR3 protein. The table includes 300,000 to 350,000 distinct CDR3 sequences, around 25% detected once. This material consisted of PBMCs, mostly from graft donor cells, taken 180 days after TCRalphabeta/CD19-depleted stem cell transplant. Source of these receptors: a male patient between 10 and 17 years old who had a stem cell transplant for acute lymphoblastic leukemia, so the T cells may come from the graft donor.

This clonotype has just a few counts. The chain uses TRBV27 and TRBJ2-7; 12 nucleotides match TRBD2. With 5 bases clipped from V and 0 bases from J, the junction kept 11 bases outside the gene matches. The CDR3 spans 18 residues. From germline, CDR1 is MNHEY and CDR2 SMNVEV (reference sequence). CDR3 sequence: CASSPSPGLAGSSYEQYF. The DNA for the CDR3 is TGTGCCAGCAGTCCCTCGCCAGGACTAGCGGGGAGCTCCTACGAGCAGTACTTC.

This clonotype occurred a few times. The J gene is TRBJ2-1, the V gene TRBV5-1; TRBD2 agrees at 8 bases. The CDR3 sequence is 16 residues long. Germline CDR1 and CDR2: SGHRS and YFSETQ. V lost 5 bases and J lost 0; bases outside the gene matches: 7. Written as DNA, the CDR3 is TGCGCCAGCAGAGGTAGCGGGGCTAGCTCCTACAATGAGCAGTTCTTC. Its translation: CASRGSGASSYNEQFF.

The sample holds a few counts of this clonotype. The chain carries TRBV25-1 and TRBJ2-1; no clear D. The CDR3 runs 13 residues. V lost 6 bases and J lost 9, with 15 bases in between. CDR1 and CDR2 from the germline V gene are MGHDK and SYGVNS. The CDR3 DNA sequence: TGTGCCAGCAGGAAGACGGTGTCTGGTGAGCAGTTCTTC. Translated: CASRKTVSGEQFF. Supplemented by reference TRBV25-1 and TRBJ2-1, the full variable domain reads EADIYQTPRYLVIGTGKKITLECSQTMGHDKMYWYQQDPGMELHLIHYSYGVNSTEKGDLSSESTVSRIRTEHFPLTLESARPSHTSQYLCASRKTVSGEQFFGPGTRLTVL.

J is TRBJ2-1 and V is TRBV12-3 or TRBV12-4; 11 bases map to TRBD1. This CDR3 region has 16 residues. Losses at the gene ends were 4 bases for V and 3 bases for J; bases not matched to a gene: 5. CDR3 in DNA: TGTGCCAGCAGTTACCCAGGGACAGGGGGCTACAATGAGCAGTTCTTC. Translated: CASSYPGTGGYNEQFF.

This clonotype was seen more than once but under ten times. This chain connects TRBV20-1 to TRBJ2-7; D call uncertain. V gave up 3 bases and J gave up 1 base, with 13 bases separating them. The CDR3 has 14 amino acids. CDR1 DFQATT and CDR2 SNEGSKA come from the germline V gene (reference sequence). The CDR3 nucleotides are TGCAGTGCTAGGAGGTTAGGCGGATCCTACGAGCAGTACTTC. Translated, it gives CSARRLGGSYEQYF.

V is TRBV7-2 and J is TRBJ2-7, with D uncertain. V shed 1 base and J shed 5 bases, with 15 bases lying between them. This CDR3 is built from 15 residues. From germline, CDR1 is SGHTA and CDR2 FQGNSA. CDR3 sequence reads: CASSLGARRYDEQYF. In nucleotides, the CDR3 is TGTGCCAGCAGCTTAGGGGCCAGGCGATACGACGAGCAGTACTTC. The full variable domain, with the rest looked up from reference TRBV7-2 and TRBJ2-7, is GAGVSQSPSNKVTEKGKDVELRCDPISGHTALYWYRQSLGQGLEFLIYFQGNSAPDKSGLPSDRFSAERTGGSVSTLTIQRTQQEDSAVYLCASSLGARRYDEQYFGPGTRLTVT.

This sequence joins TRBV12-3 or TRBV12-4 and TRBJ2-5; perhaps TRBD1 as D (5 bases). Trimming removed 3 bases at V and 0 bases at J, with 11 bases between. The CDR3 is 15 amino acids. CDR3 in DNA: TGTGCCAGCAGTTTCGCAAACAGGTACCAAGAGACCCAGTACTTC. The encoded protein is CASSFANRYQETQYF.

The chain uses TRBV19 and TRBJ1-5, with a weak D call TRBD1 (5 bases). In germline, CDR1 is LNHDA, CDR2 SQIVND (reference sequence). The CDR3 has 14 residues. Deletions cut 3 bases from V and 4 bases from J, with 10 bases between. Here the CDR3 reads CASSIGRGNQPQHF. The CDR3 DNA is TGTGCCAGTAGTATCGGGAGGGGTAATCAGCCCCAGCATTTT.

This clonotype was observed a single time. The chain uses TRBV7-9 and TRBJ1-1; unclear D gene. Germline CDR1 and CDR2: SEHNR and FQNEAQ (reference sequence). This CDR3 spans 10 amino acids. V lost 5 bases to trimming and J lost 10 bases, with 8 bases between them. The CDR3 loop is CASSPISAFF. The CDR3 nucleotides are TGTGCCAGCAGCCCAATCTCAGCTTTCTTT.

A few counts support this clonotype. CDR3 nucleotides: TGCAGTGCTAGAATGGGCTATGGCTACACCTTC. Encoded protein: CSARMGYGYTF. The V and J genes are TRBV20-1 and TRBJ1-2, with D unclear. This CDR3 comprises 11 residues. The germline CDR1 and CDR2 sequences are DFQATT and SNEGSKA (reference sequence). Deletions cut 2 bases from V and 4 bases from J, with 5 bases between.

This clonotype was counted only a few times. The CDR3 DNA reads as TGCGCCAGCACCCCGGAGGGGTACGTTTACGAGCAGTACTTC. Amino acids: CASTPEGYVYEQYF. The chain has TRBV5-1 and TRBJ2-7; perhaps TRBD2 as D (6 bases). The CDR3 runs to 14 residues. The V gene's germline CDR1 is SGHRS and CDR2 YFSETQ. V lost 6 bases to trimming and J lost 4 bases, with 17 bases between them.

The V call is TRBV11-2, the J call TRBJ2-5; TRBD2 agrees at 11 bases. The germline CDR1 and CDR2 sequences are SGHAT and FQNNGV. The trim removed 4 bases at V and 4 bases at J, leaving 8 bases unmatched. The CDR3 has 16 residues. CDR3 nucleotides: TGTGCCAGCAGCTCGATCTTAGCGGGAGGGGGAGAGACCCAGTACTTC. It yields the protein CASSSILAGGGETQYF.

The chain links TRBV6-1 to TRBJ2-3, with D uncertain. Trimming took 2 bases from V and 2 from J, leaving 11 bases between them. CDR1 is MNHNS and CDR2 is SASEGT in the germline V gene. This CDR3 region has 15 residues. The CDR3 DNA reads TGTGCCAGCAGTGAACCTGGTACAATCACAGATACGCAGTATTTT. This gives the protein CASSEPGTITDTQYF.

This clonotype came up a few times. The chain links TRBV29-1 to TRBJ2-7; 7 bases are a match to TRBD2. This CDR3 is built from 14 residues. Germline-derived CDR1 and CDR2 are SQVTM and ANQGSEA. With 4 bases clipped from V and 4 bases from J, the junction kept 10 bases outside the gene matches. The CDR3 here is CSVVGETSSYEQYF. The CDR3 DNA sequence: TGCAGCGTTGTCGGTGAGACTAGCTCTTACGAGCAGTACTTC.

V usage is TRBV15 and J usage is TRBJ2-7, with TRBD2 identical over 15 bases. CDR1 is LNHNV and CDR2 is YYDKDF in the germline V gene (reference sequence). J gave up 4 bases and V 2 bases, and 12 bases lay outside the gene matches. There are 19 residues in the CDR3. CDR3 DNA sequence: TGTGCCACCAGCAGAATCGCCGGACTAGCGGGAGGGCCTTCATACGAGCAGTACTTC. This codes for CATSRIAGLAGGPSYEQYF.

This CDR3 is CASSLSNGGNEQFF. CDR3 coding DNA: TGCGCCAGCAGCTTGAGCAACGGGGGGAATGAGCAGTTCTTC. This chain connects TRBV5-1 to TRBJ2-1; 7 bases match TRBD2. With V trimmed by 1 base and J by 7 bases, 5 bases remained unmatched. The CDR3 runs 14 residues. Germline CDR1 reads SGHRS; CDR2 reads YFSETQ.

This clonotype was seen a handful of times. The rearrangement links TRBV12-3 or TRBV12-4 to TRBJ2-1; 11 nucleotides line up with TRBD2. V was pared by 3 bases and J by 6 bases, with 4 bases of the junction left unmatched. The CDR3 is 15 residues long. The CDR3 spells CASSLGTSGSNEQFF. The CDR3 coding sequence is TGTGCCAGCAGTTTGGGGACTAGCGGATCCAATGAGCAGTTCTTC.

This chain links TRBV7-3 with TRBJ2-1; 9 bases align to TRBD2. CDR3 length equals 15 residues. V shed 4 bases, J shed 8 bases, and the junction held 9 bases outside the gene matches. Per germline, CDR1 SGHTA and CDR2 FQGTGA. Here the CDR3 reads CASSSVAGGPHEQFF. The CDR3 nucleotides are TGTGCCAGCAGCTCTGTGGCGGGAGGGCCGCATGAGCAGTTCTTC. Full variable domain (missing parts from reference TRBV7-3 and TRBJ2-1): GAGVSQTPSNKVTEKGKYVELRCDPISGHTALYWYRQSLGQGPEFLIYFQGTGAADDSGLPNDRFFAVRPEGSVSTLKIQRTERGDSAVYLCASSSVAGGPHEQFFGPGTRLTVL.

The CDR3 DNA reads TGTGCCAGCAGCTACCAACCGGGACATTTGAACACTGAAGCTTTCTTT. This translates into CASSYQPGHLNTEAFF. The chain couples TRBV7-2 to TRBJ1-1, with D perhaps matching TRBD1 (6 bases). The germline V gene encodes CDR1 SGHTA and CDR2 FQGNSA. V lost 4 bases and J 0 bases, leaving 15 bases between the germline ends. This CDR3 has 16 residues.

In this sample, this clonotype turned up a few times. The V call is TRBV9, the J call TRBJ2-3, with 10 bases fitting TRBD1. V was pared by 2 bases and J by 2 bases, with 11 bases of the junction left unmatched. CDR1 and CDR2 (germline): SGDLS, YYNGEE. This CDR3 is 18 amino acids long. The CDR3 region has the DNA TGTGCCAGCAGCGTCTTACCGCGGGACAGGGGCCCCACAGATACGCAGTATTTT. Translation gives CASSVLPRDRGPTDTQYF.